This TCR beta chain comes out of a study of blood T cells in healthy people across ages. Overall study results and limits: Because donor CMV status was unknown, expanded clonotype changes were possibly confounded.

The CDR3 has 12 residues. CDR1 MDHEN and CDR2 SYDVKM come from the germline V gene. Trimming stripped 5 bases from V and 2 bases from J, with 7 bases between. A J-beta primer mix and a sample-barcoded 5' primer were used in a second PCR of roughly 6 to 11 cycles. MiXCR was run by TCRdb on the 5' RACE reads, yielding one entry per CDR3 protein. The table lists about 930,000 distinct CDR3 sequences, 25% to 30% of them singletons. This clonotype was picked up many times. What it binds is not known. These data were also filed under a second study, of T cells of mothers and their children. Per that study: The entire RNA extract went into cDNA synthesis at roughly 1.5 ug per 15 ul. In each mother, TCR beta CDR3 reads exceeded 8.5 million; in each child, they numbered around 3 million.

The V and J genes are TRBV28 and TRBJ2-7; D uncertain. This clonotype was obtained from a woman in her thirties or forties in good health. Sequencing used blood. CDR3 bases: TGTGCCAGCAGTAGGACGGCCTACGAGCAGTACTTC. It specifies CASSRTAYEQYF.